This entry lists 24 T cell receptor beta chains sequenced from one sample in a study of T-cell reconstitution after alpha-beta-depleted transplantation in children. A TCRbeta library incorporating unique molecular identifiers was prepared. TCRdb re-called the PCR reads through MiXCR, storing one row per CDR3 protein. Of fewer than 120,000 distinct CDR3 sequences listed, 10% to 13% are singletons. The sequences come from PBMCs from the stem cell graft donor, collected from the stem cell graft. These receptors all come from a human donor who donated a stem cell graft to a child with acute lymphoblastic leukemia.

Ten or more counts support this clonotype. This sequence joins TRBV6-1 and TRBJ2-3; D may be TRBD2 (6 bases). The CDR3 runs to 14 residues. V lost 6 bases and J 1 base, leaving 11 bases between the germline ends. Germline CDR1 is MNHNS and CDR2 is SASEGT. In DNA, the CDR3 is TGTGCCAGCAGACCGGGACTTCGCACAGATACGCAGTATTTT. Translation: CASRPGLRTDTQYF.

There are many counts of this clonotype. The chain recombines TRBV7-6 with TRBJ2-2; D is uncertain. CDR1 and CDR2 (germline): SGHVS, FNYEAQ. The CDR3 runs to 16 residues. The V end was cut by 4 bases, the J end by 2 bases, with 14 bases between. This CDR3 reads CASSSYLGGNTGELFF. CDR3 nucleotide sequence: TGTGCCAGCAGCTCCTACCTCGGTGGAAACACCGGGGAGCTGTTTTTT.

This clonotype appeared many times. The CDR3 here is CASSPGTANQPQHF. The CDR3 coding sequence is TGCGCCAGCAGCCCTGGGACAGCGAATCAGCCCCAGCATTTT. The chain is built from TRBV5-1 and TRBJ1-5, with 7 positions matching TRBD1. Germline V gene lookup returns CDR1 SGHRS and CDR2 YFSETQ. This CDR3 has 14 amino acids. V lost 4 bases to trimming and J lost 4 bases; unmatched junction nucleotides: 5. Full variable domain (missing parts from reference TRBV5-1 and TRBJ1-5): KAGVTQTPRYLIKTRGQQVTLSCSPISGHRSVSWYQQTPGQGLQFLFEYFSETQRNKGNFPGRFSGRQFSNSRSEMNVSTLELGDSALYLCASSPGTANQPQHFGDGTRLSIL.

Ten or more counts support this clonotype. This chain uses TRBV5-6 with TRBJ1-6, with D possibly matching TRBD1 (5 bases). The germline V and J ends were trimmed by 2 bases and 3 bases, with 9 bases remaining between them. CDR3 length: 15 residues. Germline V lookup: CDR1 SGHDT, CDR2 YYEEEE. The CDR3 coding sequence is TGTGCCAGCAGCTTCAGACAGTACTATAATTCACCCCTCCACTTT. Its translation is CASSFRQYYNSPLHF.

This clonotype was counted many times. The CDR3 nucleotides read TGTGCCATCAGTGACAGGGTGGGTCAGCCCCAGCATTTT. It yields the protein CAISDRVGQPQHF. The chain has TRBV10-3 and TRBJ1-5; TRBD1 is a possible D gene (5 bases). Trimming took 3 bases from V and 6 from J, leaving 9 bases between them. The CDR3 runs to 13 residues. The germline CDR1 and CDR2 sequences are ENHRY and SYGVKD.

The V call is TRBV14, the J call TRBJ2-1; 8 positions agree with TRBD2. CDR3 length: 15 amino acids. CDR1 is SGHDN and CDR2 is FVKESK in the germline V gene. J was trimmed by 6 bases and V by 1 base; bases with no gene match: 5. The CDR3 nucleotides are TGTGCCAGCAGCCAAGCAGGTCGGGGGGGCAATGAGCAGTTCTTC. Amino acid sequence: CASSQAGRGGNEQFF.

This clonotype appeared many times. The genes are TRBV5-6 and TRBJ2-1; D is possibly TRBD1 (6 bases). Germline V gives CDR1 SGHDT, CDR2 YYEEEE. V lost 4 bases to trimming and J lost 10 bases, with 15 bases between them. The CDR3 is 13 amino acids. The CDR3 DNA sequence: TGTGCCAGCAGCGGCACAGGGTTACGGGAGCAGTTCTTC. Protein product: CASSGTGLREQFF.

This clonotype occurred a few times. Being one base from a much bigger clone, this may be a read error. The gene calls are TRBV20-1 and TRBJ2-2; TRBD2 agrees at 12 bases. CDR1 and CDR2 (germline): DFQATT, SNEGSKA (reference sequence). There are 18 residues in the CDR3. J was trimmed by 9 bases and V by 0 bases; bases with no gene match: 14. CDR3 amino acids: CSARDRSLAGGRTWELFF. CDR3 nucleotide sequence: TGCAGTGCTAGAGATCGATCACTAGCGGGAGGACGGACCTGGGAGCTGTTTTTT.

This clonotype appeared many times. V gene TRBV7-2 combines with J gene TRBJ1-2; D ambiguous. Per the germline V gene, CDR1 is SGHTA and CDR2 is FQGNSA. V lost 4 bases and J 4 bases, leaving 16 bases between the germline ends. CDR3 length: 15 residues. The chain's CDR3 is CASSSPGRDFYGYTF. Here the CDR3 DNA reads TGTGCCAGCAGCTCCCCCGGCAGAGATTTCTATGGCTACACCTTC.

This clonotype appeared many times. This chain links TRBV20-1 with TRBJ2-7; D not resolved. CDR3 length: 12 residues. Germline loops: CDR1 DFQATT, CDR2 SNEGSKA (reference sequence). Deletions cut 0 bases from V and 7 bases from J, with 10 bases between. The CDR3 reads CSARDLGQEQYF. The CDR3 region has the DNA TGCAGTGCTAGAGATCTCGGGCAGGAGCAGTACTTC.

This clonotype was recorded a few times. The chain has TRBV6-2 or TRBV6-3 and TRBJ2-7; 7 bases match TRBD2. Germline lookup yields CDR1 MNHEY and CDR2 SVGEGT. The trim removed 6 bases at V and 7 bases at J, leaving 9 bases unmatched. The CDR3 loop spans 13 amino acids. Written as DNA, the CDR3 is TGTGCCAGCAGCTCGGCGGGGGTGTGGGAGCAGTACTTC. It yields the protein CASSSAGVWEQYF.

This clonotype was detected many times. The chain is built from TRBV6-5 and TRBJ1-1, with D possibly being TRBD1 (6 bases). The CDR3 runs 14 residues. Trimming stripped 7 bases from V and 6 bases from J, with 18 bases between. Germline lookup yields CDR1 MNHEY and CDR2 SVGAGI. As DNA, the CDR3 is TGTGCCAGCATTTCACTGACGGGGGGCTCTGAAGCTTTCTTT. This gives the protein CASISLTGGSEAFF.

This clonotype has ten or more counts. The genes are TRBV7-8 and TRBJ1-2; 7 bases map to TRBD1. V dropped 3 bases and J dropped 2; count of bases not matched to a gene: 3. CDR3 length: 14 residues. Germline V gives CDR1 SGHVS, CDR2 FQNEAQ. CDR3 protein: CASSFQGGNYGYTF. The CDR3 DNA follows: TGTGCCAGCAGCTTCCAGGGGGGCAACTATGGCTACACCTTC.

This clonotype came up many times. CDR3 amino acids: CASSPGAGWETQYF. As DNA, the CDR3 is TGTGCCAGCAGCCCGGGAGCGGGGTGGGAGACCCAGTACTTC. V gene TRBV12-3 or TRBV12-4 combines with J gene TRBJ2-5, with TRBD2 matching 7 bases. The V segment lost 6 bases and the J segment 5 bases; nucleotides outside the gene matches: 9. The CDR3 length is 14 residues.

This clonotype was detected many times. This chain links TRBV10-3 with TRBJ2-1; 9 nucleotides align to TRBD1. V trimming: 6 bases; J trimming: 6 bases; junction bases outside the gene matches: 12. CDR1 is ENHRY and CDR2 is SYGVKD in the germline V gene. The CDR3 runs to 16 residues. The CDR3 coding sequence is TGTGCCATCAGGGGGTCGCGGGACAGGGATGGCAATGAGCAGTTCTTC. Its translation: CAIRGSRDRDGNEQFF.

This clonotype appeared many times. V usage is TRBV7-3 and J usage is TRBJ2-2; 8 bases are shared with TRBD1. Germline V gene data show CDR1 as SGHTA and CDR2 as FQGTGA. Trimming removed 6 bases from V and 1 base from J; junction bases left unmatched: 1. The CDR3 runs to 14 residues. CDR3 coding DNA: TGTGCCAGCAGAGGACAGGGGAACACCGGGGAGCTGTTTTTT. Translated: CASRGQGNTGELFF.

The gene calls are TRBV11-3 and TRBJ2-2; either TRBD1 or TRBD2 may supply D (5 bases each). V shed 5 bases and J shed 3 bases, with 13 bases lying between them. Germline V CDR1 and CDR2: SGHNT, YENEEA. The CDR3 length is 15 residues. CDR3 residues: CASSPLRGDTGELFF. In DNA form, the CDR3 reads TGTGCCAGCAGCCCACTGAGGGGTGACACCGGGGAGCTGTTTTTT.

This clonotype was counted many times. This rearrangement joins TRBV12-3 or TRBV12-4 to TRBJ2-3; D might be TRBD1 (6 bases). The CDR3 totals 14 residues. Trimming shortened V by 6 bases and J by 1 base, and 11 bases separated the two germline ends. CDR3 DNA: TGTGCCAGCAGCAACAGGGTCGGCACAGATACGCAGTATTTT. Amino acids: CASSNRVGTDTQYF.

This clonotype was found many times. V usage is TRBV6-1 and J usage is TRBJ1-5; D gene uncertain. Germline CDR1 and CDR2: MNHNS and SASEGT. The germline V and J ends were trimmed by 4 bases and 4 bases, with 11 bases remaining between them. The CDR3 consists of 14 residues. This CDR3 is CASSARAGNQPQHF. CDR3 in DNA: TGTGCCAGCAGTGCTCGGGCGGGAAATCAGCCCCAGCATTTT.

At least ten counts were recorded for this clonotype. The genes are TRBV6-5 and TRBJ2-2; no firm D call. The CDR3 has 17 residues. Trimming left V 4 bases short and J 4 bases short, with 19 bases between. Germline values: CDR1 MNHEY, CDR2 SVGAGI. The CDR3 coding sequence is TGTGCCAGCAGTTCAGAACCGGCCTTCTGGGGCACCGGGGAGCTGTTTTTT. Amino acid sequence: CASSSEPAFWGTGELFF.

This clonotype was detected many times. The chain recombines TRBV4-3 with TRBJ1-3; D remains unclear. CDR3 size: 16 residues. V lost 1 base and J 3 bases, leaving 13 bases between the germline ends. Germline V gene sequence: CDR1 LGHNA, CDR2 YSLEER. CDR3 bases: TGCGCCAGCAGCCAAGCATTTCAAGGGTATGGAAACACCATATATTTT. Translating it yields CASSQAFQGYGNTIYF.

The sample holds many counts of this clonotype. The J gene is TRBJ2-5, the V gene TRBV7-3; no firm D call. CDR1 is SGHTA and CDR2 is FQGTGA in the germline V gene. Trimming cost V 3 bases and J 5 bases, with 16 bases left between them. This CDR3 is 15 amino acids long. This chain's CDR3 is CASSLNSLREETQYF. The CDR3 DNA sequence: TGTGCCAGCAGCTTGAACAGTTTAAGAGAGGAGACCCAGTACTTC. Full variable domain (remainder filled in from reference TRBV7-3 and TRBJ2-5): GAGVSQTPSNKVTEKGKYVELRCDPISGHTALYWYRQSLGQGPEFLIYFQGTGAADDSGLPNDRFFAVRPEGSVSTLKIQRTERGDSAVYLCASSLNSLREETQYFGPGTRLLVL.

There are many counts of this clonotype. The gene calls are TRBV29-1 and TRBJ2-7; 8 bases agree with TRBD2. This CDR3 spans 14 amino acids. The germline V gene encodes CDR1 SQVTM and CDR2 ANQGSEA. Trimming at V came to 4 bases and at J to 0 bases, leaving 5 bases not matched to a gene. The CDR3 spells CSVGGGTYSYEQYF. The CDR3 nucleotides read TGCAGCGTTGGCGGGGGGACGTACTCCTACGAGCAGTACTTC.

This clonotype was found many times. CDR3 sequence: CASRKDRAPFQAFF. DNA of the CDR3: TGTGCCAGCAGAAAGGACAGGGCGCCTTTCCAAGCTTTCTTT. The chain couples TRBV27 to TRBJ1-1; 8 bases match TRBD1. Germline V CDR1 and CDR2: MNHEY, SMNVEV (reference sequence). This CDR3 has 14 amino acids. J gave up 9 bases and V 6 bases, and 12 bases lay outside the gene matches.